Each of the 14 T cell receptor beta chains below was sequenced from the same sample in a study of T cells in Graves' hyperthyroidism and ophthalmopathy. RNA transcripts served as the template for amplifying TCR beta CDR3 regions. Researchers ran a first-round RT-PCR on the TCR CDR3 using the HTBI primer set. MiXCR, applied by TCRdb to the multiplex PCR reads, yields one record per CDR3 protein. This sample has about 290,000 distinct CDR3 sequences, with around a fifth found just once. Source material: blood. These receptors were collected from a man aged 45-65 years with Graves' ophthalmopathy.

The CDR3 DNA reads TGTGCCAGCAGCCTGGCTTCCAGCGCCTATGGCTACACCTTC. Translation gives CASSLASSAYGYTF. V is TRBV7-9 and J is TRBJ1-2, with D unclear. The CDR3 runs 14 residues. Trimming took 5 bases from V and 4 from J, leaving 14 bases between them. The germline gives CDR1 SEHNR, CDR2 FQNEAQ (reference sequence). Full variable domain (remainder filled in from reference TRBV7-9 and TRBJ1-2): DTGVSQNPRHKITKRGQNVTFRCDPISEHNRLYWYRQTLGQGPEFLTYFQNEAQLEKSRLLSDRFSAERPKGSFSTLEIQRTEQGDSAMYLCASSLASSAYGYTFGSGTRLTVV.

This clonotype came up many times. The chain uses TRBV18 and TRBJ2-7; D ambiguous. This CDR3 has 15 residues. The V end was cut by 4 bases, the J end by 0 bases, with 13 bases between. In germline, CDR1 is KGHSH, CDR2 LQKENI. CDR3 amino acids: CASSLPSQSSYEQYF. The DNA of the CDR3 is TGTGCCAGCTCACTCCCCAGTCAGAGCTCCTACGAGCAGTACTTC. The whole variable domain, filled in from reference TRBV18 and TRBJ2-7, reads NAGVMQNPRHLVRRRGQEARLRCSPMKGHSHVYWYRQLPEEGLKFMVYLQKENIIDESGMPKERFSAEFPKEGPSILRIQQVVRGDSAAYFCASSLPSQSSYEQYFGPGTRLTVT.

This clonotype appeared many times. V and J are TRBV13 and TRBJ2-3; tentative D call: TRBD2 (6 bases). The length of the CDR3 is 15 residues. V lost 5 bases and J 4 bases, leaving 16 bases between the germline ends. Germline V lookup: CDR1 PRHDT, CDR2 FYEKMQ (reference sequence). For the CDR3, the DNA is TGTGCCAGCAGCCACGGCTACGGGAGCTCAGATACGCAGTATTTT. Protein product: CASSHGYGSSDTQYF.

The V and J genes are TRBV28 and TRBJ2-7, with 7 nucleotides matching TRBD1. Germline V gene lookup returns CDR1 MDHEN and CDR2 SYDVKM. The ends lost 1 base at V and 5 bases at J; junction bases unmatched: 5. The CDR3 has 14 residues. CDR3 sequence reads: CASSLSTGEDEQYF. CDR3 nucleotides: TGTGCCAGCAGTTTATCCACAGGGGAAGACGAGCAGTACTTC.

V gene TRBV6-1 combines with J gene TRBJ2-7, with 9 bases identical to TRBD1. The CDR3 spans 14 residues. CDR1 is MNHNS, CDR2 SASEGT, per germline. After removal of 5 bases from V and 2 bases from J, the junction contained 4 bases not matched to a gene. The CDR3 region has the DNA TGTGCCAGCAGTCAAAGACAGGGGGCCTACGAGCAGTACTTC. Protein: CASSQRQGAYEQYF.

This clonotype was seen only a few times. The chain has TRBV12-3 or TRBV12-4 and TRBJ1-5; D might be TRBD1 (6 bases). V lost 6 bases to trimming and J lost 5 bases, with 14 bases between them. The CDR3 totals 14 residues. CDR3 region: CASRAAGDHQPQHF. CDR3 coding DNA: TGTGCCAGCAGAGCGGCAGGGGACCATCAGCCCCAGCATTTT.

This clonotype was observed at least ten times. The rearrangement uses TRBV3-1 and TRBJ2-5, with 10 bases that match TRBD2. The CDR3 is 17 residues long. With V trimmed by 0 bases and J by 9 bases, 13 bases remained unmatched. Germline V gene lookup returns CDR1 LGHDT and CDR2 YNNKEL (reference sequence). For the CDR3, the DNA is TGTGCCAGCAGCCAAGACCTAGCGGGAGCCCTTCGGTGGGCCCAGTACTTC. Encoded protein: CASSQDLAGALRWAQYF.

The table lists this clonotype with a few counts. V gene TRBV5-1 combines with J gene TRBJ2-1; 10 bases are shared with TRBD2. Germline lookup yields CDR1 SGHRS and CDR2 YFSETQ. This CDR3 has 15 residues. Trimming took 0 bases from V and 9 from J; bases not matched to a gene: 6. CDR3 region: CASSLEASGSGEQFF. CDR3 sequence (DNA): TGCGCCAGCAGCTTGGAGGCTAGCGGGAGCGGTGAGCAGTTCTTC.

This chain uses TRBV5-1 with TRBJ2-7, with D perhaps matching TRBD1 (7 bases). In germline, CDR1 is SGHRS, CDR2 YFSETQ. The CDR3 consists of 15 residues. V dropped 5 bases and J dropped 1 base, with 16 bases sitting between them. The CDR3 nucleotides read TGCGCCAGCAGGCCGGCGGGACAGACATCCTACGAGCAGTACTTC. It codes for CASRPAGQTSYEQYF. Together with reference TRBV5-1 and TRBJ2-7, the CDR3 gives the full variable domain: KAGVTQTPRYLIKTRGQQVTLSCSPISGHRSVSWYQQTPGQGLQFLFEYFSETQRNKGNFPGRFSGRQFSNSRSEMNVSTLELGDSALYLCASRPAGQTSYEQYFGPGTRLTVT.

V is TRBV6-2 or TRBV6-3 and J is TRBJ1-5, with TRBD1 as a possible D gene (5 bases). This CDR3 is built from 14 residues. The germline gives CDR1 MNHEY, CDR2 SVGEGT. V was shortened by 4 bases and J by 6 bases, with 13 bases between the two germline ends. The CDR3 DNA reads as TGTGCCAGCAGTTTCCCGGACATCATTCAGCCCCAGCATTTT. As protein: CASSFPDIIQPQHF.

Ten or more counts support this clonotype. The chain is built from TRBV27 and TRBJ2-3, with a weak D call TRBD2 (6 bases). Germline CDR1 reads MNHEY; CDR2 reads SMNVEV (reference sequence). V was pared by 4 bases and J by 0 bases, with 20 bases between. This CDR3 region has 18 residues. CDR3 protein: CASSSYLGLGTSTDTQYF. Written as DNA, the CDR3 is TGTGCCAGCAGTTCTTACCTGGGATTGGGGACTAGCACAGATACGCAGTATTTT.

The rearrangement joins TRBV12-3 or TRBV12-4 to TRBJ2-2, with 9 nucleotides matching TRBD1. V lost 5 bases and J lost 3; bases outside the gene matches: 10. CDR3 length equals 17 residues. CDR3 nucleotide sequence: TGTGCCAGCAGTCCCTTCTCGGGACAGGGTCACACCGGGGAGCTGTTTTTT. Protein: CASSPFSGQGHTGELFF.

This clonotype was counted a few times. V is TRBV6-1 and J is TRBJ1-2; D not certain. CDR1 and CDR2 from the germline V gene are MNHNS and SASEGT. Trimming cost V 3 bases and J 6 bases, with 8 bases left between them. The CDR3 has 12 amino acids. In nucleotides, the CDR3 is TGTGCCAGCAGTGATTCTGCGGATGGCTACACCTTC. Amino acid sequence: CASSDSADGYTF.

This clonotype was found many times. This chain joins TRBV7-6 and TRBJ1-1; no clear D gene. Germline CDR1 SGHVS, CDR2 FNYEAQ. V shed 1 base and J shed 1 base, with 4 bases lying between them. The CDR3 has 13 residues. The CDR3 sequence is CASSLVQNTEAFF. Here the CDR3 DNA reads TGTGCCAGCAGCTTAGTACAGAACACTGAAGCTTTCTTT.